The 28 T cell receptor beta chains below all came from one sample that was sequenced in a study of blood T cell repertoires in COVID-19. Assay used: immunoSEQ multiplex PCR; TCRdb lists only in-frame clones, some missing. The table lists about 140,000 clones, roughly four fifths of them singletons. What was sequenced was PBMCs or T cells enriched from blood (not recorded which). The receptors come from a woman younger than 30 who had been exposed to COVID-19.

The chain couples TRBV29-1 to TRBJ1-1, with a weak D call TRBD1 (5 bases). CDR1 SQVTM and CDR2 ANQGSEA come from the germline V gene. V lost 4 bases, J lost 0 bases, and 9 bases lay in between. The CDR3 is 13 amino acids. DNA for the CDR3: TGCAGCGTTGCCAGGGTTTTGAACACTGAAGCTTTCTTT. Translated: CSVARVLNTEAFF.

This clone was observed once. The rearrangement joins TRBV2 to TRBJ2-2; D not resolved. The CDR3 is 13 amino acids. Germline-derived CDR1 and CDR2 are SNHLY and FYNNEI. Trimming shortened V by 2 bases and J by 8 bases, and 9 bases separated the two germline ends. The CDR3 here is CASSEYQAGELFF. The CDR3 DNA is TGTGCCAGCAGTGAATACCAGGCGGGGGAGCTGTTTTTT.

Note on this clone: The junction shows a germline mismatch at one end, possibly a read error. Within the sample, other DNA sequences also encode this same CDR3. CDR3 loop: CASRGQGNQPQHF. CDR3 DNA: TGTGCGAGCAGGGGGCAGGGGAATCAGCCCCAGCATTTT. This sequence joins TRBV28 and TRBJ1-5; 8 nucleotides agree with TRBD1. The germline gives CDR1 MDHEN, CDR2 SYDVKM. This CDR3 contains 13 residues.

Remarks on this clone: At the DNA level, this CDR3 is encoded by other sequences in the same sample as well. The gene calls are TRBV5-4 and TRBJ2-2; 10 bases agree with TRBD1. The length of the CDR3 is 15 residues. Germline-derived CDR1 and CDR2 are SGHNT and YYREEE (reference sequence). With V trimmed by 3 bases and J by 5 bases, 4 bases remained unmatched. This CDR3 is CASSWDRGGTGELFF. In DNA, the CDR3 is TGTGCCAGCAGCTGGGACAGGGGAGGTACCGGGGAGCTGTTTTTT.

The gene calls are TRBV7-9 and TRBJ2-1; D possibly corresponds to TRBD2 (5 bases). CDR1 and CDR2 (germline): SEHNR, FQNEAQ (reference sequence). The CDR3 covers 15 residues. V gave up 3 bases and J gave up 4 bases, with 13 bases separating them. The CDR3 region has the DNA TGTGCCAGCAGCTTTATGGAGGTCCCGTACAATGAGCAGTTCTTC. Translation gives CASSFMEVPYNEQFF.

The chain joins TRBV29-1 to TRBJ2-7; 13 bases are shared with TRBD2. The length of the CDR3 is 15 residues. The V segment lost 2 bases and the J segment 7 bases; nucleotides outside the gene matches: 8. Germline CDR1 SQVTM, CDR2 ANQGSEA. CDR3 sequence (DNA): TGCAGCGTTGAAACCGTAACTAGCGGGAGGGGGGAGCAGTACTTC. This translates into CSVETVTSGRGEQYF.

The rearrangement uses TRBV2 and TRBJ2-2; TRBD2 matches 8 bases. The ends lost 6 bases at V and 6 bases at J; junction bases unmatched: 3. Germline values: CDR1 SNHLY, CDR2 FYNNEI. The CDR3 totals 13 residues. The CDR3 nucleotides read TGTGCCAGCAGAGCAGCGGGGGCCGGGGAGCTGTTTTTT. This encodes CASRAAGAGELFF.

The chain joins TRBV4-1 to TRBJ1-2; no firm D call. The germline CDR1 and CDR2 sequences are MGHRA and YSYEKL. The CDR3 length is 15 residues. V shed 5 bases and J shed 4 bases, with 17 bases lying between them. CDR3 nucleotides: TGCGCCAGCAGCGCCTCCGATGTGGGCCCCTATGGCTACACCTTC. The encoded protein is CASSASDVGPYGYTF.

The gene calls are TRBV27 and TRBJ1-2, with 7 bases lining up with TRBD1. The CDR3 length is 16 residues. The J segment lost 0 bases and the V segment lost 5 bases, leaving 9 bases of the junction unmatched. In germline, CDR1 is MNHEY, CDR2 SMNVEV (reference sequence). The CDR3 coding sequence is TGTGCCAGCAGTGCTACCACAGGGGCAGCTAACTATGGCTACACCTTC. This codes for CASSATTGAANYGYTF.

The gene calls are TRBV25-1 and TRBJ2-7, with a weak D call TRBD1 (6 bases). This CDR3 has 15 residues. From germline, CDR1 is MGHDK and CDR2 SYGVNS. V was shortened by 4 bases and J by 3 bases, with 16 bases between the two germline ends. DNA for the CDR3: TGTGCCAGCAGTGGCGGACAGTGGGGAAGCTACGAGCAGTACTTC. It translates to CASSGGQWGSYEQYF.

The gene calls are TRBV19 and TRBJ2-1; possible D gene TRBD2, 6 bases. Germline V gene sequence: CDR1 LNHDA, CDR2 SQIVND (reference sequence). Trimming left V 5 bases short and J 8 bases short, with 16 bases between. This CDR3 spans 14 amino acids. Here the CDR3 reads CASSVRGLGDEQFF. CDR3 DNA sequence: TGTGCCAGTAGTGTGCGGGGTCTTGGGGATGAGCAGTTCTTC.

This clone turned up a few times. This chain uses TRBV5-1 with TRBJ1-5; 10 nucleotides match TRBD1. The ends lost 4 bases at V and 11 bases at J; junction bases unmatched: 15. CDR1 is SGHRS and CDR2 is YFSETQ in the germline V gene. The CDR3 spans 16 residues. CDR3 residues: CASSVAPGQGSSAQHF. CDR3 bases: TGCGCCAGCAGCGTCGCCCCGGGACAGGGGAGCTCGGCCCAGCATTTT. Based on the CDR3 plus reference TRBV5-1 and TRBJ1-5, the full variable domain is KAGVTQTPRYLIKTRGQQVTLSCSPISGHRSVSWYQQTPGQGLQFLFEYFSETQRNKGNFPGRFSGRQFSNSRSEMNVSTLELGDSALYLCASSVAPGQGSSAQHFGDGTRLSIL.

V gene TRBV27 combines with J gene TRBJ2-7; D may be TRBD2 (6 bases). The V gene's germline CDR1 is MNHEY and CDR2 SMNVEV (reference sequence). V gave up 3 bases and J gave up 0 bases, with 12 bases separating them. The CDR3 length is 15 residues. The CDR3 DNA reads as TGTGCCAGCAGTTTTTCGGCTAGCGCCTCCTACGAGCAGTACTTC. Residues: CASSFSASASYEQYF.

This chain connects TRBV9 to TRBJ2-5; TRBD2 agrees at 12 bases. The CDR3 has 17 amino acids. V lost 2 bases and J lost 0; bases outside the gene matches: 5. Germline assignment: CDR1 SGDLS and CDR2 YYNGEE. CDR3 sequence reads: CASSVGGLAGNQETQYF. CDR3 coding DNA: TGTGCCAGCAGCGTTGGAGGACTAGCGGGGAACCAAGAGACCCAGTACTTC.

CDR3 DNA sequence: TGTGCCAGCAGCCGGACTAGCGGGAGCTCCTACAATGAGCAGTTCTTC. This sequence encodes CASSRTSGSSYNEQFF. This rearrangement joins TRBV7-9 to TRBJ2-1; 13 positions match TRBD2. The CDR3 runs 16 residues. Germline CDR1 reads SEHNR; CDR2 reads FQNEAQ (reference sequence). V lost 5 bases to trimming and J lost 0 bases; unmatched junction nucleotides: 1. The full variable domain, in which reference TRBV7-9 and TRBJ2-1 provide the parts outside the CDR3, is DTGVSQNPRHKITKRGQNVTFRCDPISEHNRLYWYRQTLGQGPEFLTYFQNEAQLEKSRLLSDRFSAERPKGSFSTLEIQRTEQGDSAMYLCASSRTSGSSYNEQFFGPGTRLTVL.

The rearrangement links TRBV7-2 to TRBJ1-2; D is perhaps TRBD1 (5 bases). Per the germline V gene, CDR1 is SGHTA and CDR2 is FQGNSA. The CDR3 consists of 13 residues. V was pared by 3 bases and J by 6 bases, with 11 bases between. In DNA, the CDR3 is TGTGCCAGCAGCTTCGAATCAGGGAATGGCTACACCTTC. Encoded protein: CASSFESGNGYTF.

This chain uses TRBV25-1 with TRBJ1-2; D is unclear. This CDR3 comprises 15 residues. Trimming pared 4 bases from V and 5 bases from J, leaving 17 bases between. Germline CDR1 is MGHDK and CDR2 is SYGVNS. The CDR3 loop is CASSGERVWEYGYTF. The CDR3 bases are TGTGCCAGCAGTGGAGAAAGGGTGTGGGAGTATGGCTACACCTTC.

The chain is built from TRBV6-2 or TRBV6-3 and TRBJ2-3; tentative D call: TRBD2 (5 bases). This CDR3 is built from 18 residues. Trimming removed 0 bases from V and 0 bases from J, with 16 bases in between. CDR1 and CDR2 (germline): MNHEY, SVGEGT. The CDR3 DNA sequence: TGTGCCAGCAGTTACTCATCCCTCGATAGCGTGAGCACAGATACGCAGTATTTT. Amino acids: CASSYSSLDSVSTDTQYF.

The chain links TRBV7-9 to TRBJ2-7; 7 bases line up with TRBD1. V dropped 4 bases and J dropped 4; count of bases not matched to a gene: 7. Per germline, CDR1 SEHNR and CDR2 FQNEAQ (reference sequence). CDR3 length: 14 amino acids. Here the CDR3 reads CASSSPGQRYEQYF. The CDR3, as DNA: TGTGCCAGCAGCTCACCGGGACAGAGATACGAGCAGTACTTC.

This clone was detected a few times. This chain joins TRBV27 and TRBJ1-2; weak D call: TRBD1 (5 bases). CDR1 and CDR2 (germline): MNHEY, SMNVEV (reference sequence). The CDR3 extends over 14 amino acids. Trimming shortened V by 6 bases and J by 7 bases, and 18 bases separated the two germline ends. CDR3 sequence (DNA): TGTGCCAGCAGCCACCTAGATCAGGGCGGTGGCTACACCTTC. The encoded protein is CASSHLDQGGGYTF.

CDR3: CASSLNRGDGNTIYF. The CDR3 bases are TGCGCCAGCAGCCTTAACAGGGGAGATGGAAACACCATATATTTT. The J gene is TRBJ1-3, the V gene TRBV5-1, with TRBD1 matching 7 bases. Germline-derived CDR1 and CDR2 are SGHRS and YFSETQ. V trimming: 4 bases; J trimming: 3 bases; junction bases outside the gene matches: 7. The CDR3 is 15 amino acids.

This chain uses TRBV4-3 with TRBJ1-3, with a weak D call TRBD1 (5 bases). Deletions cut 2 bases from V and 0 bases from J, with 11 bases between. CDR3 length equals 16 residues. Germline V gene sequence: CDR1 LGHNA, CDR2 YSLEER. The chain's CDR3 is CASSQLRAYSGNTIYF. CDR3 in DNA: TGCGCCAGCAGCCAACTCAGGGCCTACTCTGGAAACACCATATATTTT.

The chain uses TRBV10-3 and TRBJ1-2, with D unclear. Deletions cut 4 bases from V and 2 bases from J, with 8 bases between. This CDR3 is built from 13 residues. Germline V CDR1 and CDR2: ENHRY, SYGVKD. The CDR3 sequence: CAISVEANYGYTF. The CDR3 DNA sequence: TGTGCCATCAGTGTCGAGGCGAACTATGGCTACACCTTC.

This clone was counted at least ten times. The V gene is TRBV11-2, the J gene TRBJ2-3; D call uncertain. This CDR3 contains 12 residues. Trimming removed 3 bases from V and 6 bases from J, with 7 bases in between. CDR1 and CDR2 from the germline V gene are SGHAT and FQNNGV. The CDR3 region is CASSLNSDTQYF. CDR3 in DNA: TGTGCCAGCAGCTTGAACTCCGATACGCAGTATTTT.

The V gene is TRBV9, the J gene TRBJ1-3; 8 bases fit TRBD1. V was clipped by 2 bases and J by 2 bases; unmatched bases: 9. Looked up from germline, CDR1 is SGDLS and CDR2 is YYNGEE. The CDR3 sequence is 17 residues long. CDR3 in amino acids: CASSVDRGRSAGNTIYF. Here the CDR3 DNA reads TGTGCCAGCAGCGTTGACAGGGGTCGATCGGCTGGAAACACCATATATTTT.

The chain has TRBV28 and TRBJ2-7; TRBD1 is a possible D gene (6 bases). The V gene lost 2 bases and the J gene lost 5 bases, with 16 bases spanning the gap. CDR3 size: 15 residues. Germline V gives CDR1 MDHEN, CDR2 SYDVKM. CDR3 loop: CASSLLDSSLHEQYF. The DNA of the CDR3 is TGTGCCAGCAGTTTACTGGACAGTTCGCTCCACGAGCAGTACTTC.

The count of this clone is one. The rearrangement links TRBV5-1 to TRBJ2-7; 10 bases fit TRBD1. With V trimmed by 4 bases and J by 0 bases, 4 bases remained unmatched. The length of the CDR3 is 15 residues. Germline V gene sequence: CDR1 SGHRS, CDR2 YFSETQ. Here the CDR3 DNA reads TGCGCCAGCAGCCCCAGACAGGGGGCCTCCTACGAGCAGTACTTC. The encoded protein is CASSPRQGASYEQYF.

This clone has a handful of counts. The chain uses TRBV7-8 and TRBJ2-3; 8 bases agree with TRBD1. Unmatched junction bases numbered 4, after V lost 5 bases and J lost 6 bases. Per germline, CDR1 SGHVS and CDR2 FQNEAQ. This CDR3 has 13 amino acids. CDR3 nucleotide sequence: TGTGCCAGCAGCCCAGGGGGCGGGGATACGCAGTATTTT. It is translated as CASSPGGGDTQYF. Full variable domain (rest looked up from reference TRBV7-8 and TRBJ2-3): GAGVSQSPRYKVAKRGQDVALRCDPISGHVSLFWYQQALGQGPEFLTYFQNEAQLDKSGLPSDRFFAERPEGSVSTLKIQRTQQEDSAVYLCASSPGGGDTQYFGPGTRLTVL.